One T cell receptor beta chain is described in this entry. Its antigen is undetermined. The data were obtained in a study of CD4 T cells in relation to SARS-CoV-2 and coronaviruses. J gave up 1 base and V 9 bases, and 13 bases lay outside the gene matches. Germline CDR1 reads SGHNT; CDR2 reads YYREEE (reference sequence). The CDR3 runs to 15 residues. Overall study results and limits: The cross-reactivity analysis covered only spike protein, not other viral proteins.

CD4+ T cells from unexposed donors were obtained before the COVID-19 pandemic (2011-2018). Naive and memory CD4+ T cells were separated from cryopreserved PBMCs. Naive and memory CD4+ T cell DNA was deep-sequenced without culture. Profiled with immunoSEQ multiplex PCR; TCRdb holds only in-frame clones, not every one. The sample lists 60,000 to 75,000 clones, roughly 93% occurring once. Sequencing was carried out using naive CD4+ T cells from PBMCs. Subset denoted: naive CD4+ T cells isolated by negative enrichment. The receptor's source is a human donor in good health. V usage is TRBV5-4 and J usage is TRBJ2-7; 7 nucleotides align to TRBD1. CDR3 bases: TGTGCCACTCGAAGGGGGCCTGACGGTTCCTACGAGCAGTACTTC. Translating gives CATRRGPDGSYEQYF.